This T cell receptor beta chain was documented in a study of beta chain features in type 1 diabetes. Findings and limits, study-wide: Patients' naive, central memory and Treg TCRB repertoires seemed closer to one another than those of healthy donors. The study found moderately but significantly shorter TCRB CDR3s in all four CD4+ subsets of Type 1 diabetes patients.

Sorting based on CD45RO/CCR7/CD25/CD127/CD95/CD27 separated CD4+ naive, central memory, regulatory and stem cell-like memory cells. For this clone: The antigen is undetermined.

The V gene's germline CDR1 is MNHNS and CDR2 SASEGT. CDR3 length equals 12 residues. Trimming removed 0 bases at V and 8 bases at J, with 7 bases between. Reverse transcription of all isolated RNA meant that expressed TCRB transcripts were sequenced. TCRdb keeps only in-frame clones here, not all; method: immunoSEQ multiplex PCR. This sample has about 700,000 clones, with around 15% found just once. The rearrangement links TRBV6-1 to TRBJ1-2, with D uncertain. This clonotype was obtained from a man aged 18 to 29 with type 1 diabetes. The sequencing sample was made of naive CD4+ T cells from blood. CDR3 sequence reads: CASSEALQGYTF. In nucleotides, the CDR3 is TGTGCCAGCAGTGAAGCGCTTCAGGGCTACACCTTC.